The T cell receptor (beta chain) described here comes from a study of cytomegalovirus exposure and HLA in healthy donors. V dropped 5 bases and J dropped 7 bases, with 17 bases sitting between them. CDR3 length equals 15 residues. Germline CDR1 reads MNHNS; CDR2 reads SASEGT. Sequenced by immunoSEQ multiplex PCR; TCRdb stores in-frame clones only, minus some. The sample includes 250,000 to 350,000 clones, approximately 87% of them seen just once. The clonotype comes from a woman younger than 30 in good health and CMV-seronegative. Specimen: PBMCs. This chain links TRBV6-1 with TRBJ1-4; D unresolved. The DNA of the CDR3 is TGTGCCAGCAGTATTCGGACTTCGGTGGGTGAAAAACTGTTTTTT. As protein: CASSIRTSVGEKLFF.